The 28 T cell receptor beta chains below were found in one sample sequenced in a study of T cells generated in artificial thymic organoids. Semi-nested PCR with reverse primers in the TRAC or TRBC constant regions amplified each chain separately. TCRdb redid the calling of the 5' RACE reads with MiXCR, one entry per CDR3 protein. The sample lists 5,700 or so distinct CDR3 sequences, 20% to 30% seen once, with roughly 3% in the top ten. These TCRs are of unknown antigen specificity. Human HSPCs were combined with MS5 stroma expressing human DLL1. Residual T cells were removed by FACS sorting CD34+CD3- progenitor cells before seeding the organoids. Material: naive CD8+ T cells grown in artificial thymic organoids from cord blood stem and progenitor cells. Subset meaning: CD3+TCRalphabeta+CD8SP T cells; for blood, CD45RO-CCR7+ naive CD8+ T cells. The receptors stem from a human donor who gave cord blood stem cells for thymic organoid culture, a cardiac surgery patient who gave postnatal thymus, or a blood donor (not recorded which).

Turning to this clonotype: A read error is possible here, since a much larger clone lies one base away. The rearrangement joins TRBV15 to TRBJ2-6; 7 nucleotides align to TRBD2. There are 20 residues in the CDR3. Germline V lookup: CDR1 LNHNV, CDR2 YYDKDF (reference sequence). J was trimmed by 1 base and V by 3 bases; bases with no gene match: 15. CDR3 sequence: CATSSVPCGGFVSGANVLTF. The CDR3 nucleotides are TGTGCCACCAGCAGTGTCCCGTGCGGGGGTTTCGTATCTGGGGCCAACGTCCTGACTTTC.

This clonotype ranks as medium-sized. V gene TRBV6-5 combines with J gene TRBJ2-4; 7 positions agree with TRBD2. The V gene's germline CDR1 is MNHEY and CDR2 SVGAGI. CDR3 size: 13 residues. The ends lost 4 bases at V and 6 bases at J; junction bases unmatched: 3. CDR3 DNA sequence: TGTGCCAGCAGTTCGGGAGGAGGAAACATTCAGTACTTC. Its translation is CASSSGGGNIQYF.

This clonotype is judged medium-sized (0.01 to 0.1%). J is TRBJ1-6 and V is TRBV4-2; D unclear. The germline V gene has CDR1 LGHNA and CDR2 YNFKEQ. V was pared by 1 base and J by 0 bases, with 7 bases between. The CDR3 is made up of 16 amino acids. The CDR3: CASSQAPCSYNSPLHF. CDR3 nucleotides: TGTGCCAGCAGCCAAGCCCCCTGCTCCTATAATTCACCCCTCCACTTT.

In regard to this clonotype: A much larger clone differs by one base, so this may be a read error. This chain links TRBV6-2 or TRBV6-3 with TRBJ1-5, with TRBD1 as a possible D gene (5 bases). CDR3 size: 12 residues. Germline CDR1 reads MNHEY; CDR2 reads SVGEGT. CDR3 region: CASNRDFQPLHF. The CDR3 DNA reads TGTGCCAGCAACCGGGACTTTCAGCCCCTGCATTTT.

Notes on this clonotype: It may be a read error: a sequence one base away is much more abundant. The CDR3, as DNA: TGCGCCAGCAGCCGATCGGTGAACGCTGAAGCTTTCTTT. It codes for CASSRSVNAEAFF. The gene calls are TRBV4-1 and TRBJ1-1; D gene unclear. This CDR3 has 13 residues. CDR1 and CDR2 from the germline V gene are MGHRA and YSYEKL.

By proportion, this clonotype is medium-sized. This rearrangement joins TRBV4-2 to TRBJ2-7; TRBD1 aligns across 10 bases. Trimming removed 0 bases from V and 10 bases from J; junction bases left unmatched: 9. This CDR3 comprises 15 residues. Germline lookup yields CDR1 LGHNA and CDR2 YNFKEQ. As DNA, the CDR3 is TGTGCCAGCAGCCAAGAAGACGGACAGGGGGGCACTCAGTACTTC. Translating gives CASSQEDGQGGTQYF.

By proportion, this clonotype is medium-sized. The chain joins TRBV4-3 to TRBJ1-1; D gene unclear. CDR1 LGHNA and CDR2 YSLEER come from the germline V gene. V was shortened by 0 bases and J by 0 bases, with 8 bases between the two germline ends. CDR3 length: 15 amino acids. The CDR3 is CASSQDGRLNTEAFF. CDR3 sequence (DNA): TGCGCCAGCAGCCAAGATGGTAGACTGAACACTGAAGCTTTCTTT.

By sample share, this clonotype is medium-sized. CDR3 nucleotide sequence: TGTGCCAGCAGTTTAGTTGACAGGGAAGGCAAAAACATTCAGTACTTC. This codes for CASSLVDREGKNIQYF. The rearrangement links TRBV12-3 or TRBV12-4 to TRBJ2-4, with TRBD1 matching 7 bases. The V segment lost 1 base and the J segment 3 bases; nucleotides outside the gene matches: 6. This CDR3 has 16 amino acids.

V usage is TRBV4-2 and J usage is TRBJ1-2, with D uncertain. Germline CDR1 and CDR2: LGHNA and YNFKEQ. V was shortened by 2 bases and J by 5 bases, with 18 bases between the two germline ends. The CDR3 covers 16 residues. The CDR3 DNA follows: TGTGCCAGCAGCCAATCGGGCAGGTTCCCCCTTTATGGCTACACCTTC. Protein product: CASSQSGRFPLYGYTF.

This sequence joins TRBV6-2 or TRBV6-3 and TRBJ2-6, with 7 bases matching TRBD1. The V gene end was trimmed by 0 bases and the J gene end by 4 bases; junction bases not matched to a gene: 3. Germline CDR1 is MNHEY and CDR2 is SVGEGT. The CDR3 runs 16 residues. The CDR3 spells CASSYSDRAGANVLTF. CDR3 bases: TGTGCCAGCAGTTACTCCGACAGGGCCGGGGCCAACGTCCTGACTTTC.

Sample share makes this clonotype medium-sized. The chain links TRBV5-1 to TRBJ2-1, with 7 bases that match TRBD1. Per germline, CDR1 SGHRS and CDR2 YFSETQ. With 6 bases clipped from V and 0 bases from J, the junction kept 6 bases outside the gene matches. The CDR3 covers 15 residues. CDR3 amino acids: CASKTGTVSYNEQFF. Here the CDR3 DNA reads TGCGCCAGCAAAACCGGGACAGTCTCCTACAATGAGCAGTTCTTC.

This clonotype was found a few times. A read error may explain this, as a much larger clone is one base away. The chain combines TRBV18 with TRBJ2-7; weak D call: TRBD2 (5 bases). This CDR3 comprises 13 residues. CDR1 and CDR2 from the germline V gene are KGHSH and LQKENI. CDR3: CASSPRDTYGQYF. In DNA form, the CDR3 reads TGTGCCAGCTCACCTCGGGATACCTACGGGCAGTACTTC.

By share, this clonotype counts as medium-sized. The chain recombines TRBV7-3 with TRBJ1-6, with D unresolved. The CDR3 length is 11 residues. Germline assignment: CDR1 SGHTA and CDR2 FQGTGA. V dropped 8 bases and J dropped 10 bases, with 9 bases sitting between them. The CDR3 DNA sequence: TGTGCCAGCGACGGTAGATCACCCCTCCACTTT. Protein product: CASDGRSPLHF.

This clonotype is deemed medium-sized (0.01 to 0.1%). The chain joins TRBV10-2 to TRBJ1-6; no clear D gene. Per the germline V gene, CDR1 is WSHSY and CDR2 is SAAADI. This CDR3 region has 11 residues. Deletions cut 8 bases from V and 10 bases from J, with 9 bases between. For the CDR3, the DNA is TGCGCCAGCGGGGTGAACTCACCCCTCCACTTT. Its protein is CASGVNSPLHF.

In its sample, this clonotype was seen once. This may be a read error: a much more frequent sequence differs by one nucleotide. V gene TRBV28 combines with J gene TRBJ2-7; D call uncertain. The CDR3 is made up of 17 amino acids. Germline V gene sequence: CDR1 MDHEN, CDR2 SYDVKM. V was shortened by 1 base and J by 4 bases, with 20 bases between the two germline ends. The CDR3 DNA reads TGTGCCAGCAGTTTATCCCCCTTTCCAGTGGCGCCGTACGAGCAGTACTTC. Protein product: CASSLSPFPVAPYEQYF.

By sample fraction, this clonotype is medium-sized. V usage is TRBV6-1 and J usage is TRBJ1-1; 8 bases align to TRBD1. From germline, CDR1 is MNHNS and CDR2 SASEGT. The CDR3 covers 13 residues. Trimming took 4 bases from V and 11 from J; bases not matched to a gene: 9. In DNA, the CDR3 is TGTGCCAGCAGTGTGGTCAGGGGGCGGGTCGCTTTCTTT. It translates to CASSVVRGRVAFF.

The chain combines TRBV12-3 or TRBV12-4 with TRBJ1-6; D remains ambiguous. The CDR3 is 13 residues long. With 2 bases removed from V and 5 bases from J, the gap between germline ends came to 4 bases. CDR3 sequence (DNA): TGTGCCAGCAGTTTAAGGCATAATTCACCCCTCCACTTT. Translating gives CASSLRHNSPLHF.

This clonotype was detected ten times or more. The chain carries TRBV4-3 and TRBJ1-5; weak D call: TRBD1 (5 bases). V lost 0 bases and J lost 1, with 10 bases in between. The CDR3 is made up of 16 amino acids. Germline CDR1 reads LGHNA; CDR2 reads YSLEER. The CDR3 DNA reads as TGCGCCAGCAGCCAAGATAGGGGCAGGAGCAATCAGCCCCAGCATTTT. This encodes CASSQDRGRSNQPQHF.

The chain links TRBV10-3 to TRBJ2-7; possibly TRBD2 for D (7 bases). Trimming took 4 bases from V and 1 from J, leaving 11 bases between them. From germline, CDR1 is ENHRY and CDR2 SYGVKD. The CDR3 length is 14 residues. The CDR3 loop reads CAISGGGPSYEQYF. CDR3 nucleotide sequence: TGTGCCATCAGTGGGGGGGGGCCTTCCTACGAGCAGTACTTC.

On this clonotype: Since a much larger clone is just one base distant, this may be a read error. The CDR3, as DNA: TGCAGTGCTCGGACAGTTACGCGGTATTTT. The encoded protein is CSARTVTRYF. The J gene is TRBJ2-3, the V gene TRBV20-1; D possibly corresponds to TRBD1 (6 bases). The CDR3 spans 10 residues. The germline V gene has CDR1 DFQATT and CDR2 SNEGSKA (reference sequence).

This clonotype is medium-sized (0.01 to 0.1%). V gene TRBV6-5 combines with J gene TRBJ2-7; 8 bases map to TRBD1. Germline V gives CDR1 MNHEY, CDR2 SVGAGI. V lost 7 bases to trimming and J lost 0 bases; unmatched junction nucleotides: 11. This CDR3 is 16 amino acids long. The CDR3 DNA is TGTGCCAGCAATCCCAAGAGGACAGGGCACTCCTACGAGCAGTACTTC. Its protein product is CASNPKRTGHSYEQYF.

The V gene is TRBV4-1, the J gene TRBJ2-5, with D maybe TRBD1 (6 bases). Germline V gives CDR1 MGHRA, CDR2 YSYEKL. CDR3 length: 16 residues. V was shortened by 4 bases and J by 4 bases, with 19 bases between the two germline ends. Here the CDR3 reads CASSRPTGSNGETQYF. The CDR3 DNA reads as TGCGCCAGCAGCCGCCCGACAGGAAGTAATGGAGAGACCCAGTACTTC.

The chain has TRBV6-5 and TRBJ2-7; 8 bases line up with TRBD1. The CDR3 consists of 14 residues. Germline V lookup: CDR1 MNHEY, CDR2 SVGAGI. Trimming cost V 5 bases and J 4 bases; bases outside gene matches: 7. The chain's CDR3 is CASSRDRPVYEQYF. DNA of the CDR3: TGTGCCAGCAGTAGGGACAGGCCAGTGTACGAGCAGTACTTC.

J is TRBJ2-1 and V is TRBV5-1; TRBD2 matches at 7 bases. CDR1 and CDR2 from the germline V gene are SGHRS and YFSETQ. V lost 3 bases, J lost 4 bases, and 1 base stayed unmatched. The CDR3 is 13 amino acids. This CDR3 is CASSSGGYNEQFF. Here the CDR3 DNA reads TGCGCCAGCAGCTCCGGGGGGTACAATGAGCAGTTCTTC.

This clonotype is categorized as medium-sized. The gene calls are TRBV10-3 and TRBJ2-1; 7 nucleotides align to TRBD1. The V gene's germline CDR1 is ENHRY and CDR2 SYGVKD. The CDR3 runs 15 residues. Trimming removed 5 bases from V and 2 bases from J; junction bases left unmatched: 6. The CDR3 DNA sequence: TGTGCCATCAGTCGGGACAGTCTAACCTACAATGAGCAGTTCTTC. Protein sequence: CAISRDSLTYNEQFF.

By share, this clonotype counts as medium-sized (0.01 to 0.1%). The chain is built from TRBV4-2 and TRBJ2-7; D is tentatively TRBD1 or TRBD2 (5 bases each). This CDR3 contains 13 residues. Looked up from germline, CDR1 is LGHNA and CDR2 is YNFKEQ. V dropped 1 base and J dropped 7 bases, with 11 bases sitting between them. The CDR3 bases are TGTGCCAGCAGCCAAGCGGGGCCAGCTGAGCAGTACTTC. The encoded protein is CASSQAGPAEQYF.

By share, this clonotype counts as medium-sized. The CDR3 loop is CASNSGRGTGQGNEQFF. The CDR3 DNA reads TGTGCCAGCAATTCAGGAAGGGGGACAGGGCAGGGAAATGAGCAGTTCTTC. The rearrangement joins TRBV6-2 or TRBV6-3 to TRBJ2-1, with 9 positions matching TRBD1. Germline V gene data show CDR1 as MNHEY and CDR2 as SVGEGT. The V gene end was trimmed by 7 bases and the J gene end by 7 bases; junction bases not matched to a gene: 17. This CDR3 is built from 17 residues.

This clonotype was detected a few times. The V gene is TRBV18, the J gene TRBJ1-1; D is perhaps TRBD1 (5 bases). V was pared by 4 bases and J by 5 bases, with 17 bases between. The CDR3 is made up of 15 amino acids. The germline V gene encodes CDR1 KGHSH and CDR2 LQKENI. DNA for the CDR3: TGTGCCAGCTCACGGACGGCGCGGGGGGGAACTGAAGCTTTCTTT. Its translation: CASSRTARGGTEAFF.